The 11 T cell receptor beta chains below come from one sample, sequenced in a study of blood T cell repertoires in COVID-19. Some clones are missing from TCRdb's copy, which holds only in-frame ones; the method was immunoSEQ multiplex PCR. The sample records approximately 40,000 clones, 88% being singletons. Sequences were obtained from peripheral blood. The receptors originated from a human donor in a cohort sampled during active COVID-19.

The genes are TRBV5-1 and TRBJ1-3; D gene uncertain. Germline CDR1 and CDR2: SGHRS and YFSETQ. The CDR3 contains 15 residues. The V end lost 4 bases, the J end lost 0 bases, and 11 bases lay between the germline ends. The CDR3 is CASSPLLGSGNTIYF. CDR3 sequence (DNA): TGCGCCAGCAGCCCCCTCCTCGGCTCTGGAAACACCATATATTTT.

This chain uses TRBV11-2 with TRBJ2-1; TRBD2 agrees at 13 bases. From germline, CDR1 is SGHAT and CDR2 FQNNGV. The CDR3 is 18 residues long. With V trimmed by 5 bases and J by 0 bases, 7 bases remained unmatched. DNA of the CDR3: TGTGCCAGCAGCCCGGGACTAGCGGGGAGACCCTCCTACAATGAGCAGTTCTTC. Translated: CASSPGLAGRPSYNEQFF.

The V and J genes are TRBV29-1 and TRBJ2-7, with 8 nucleotides matching TRBD1. V lost 6 bases to trimming and J lost 0 bases; unmatched junction nucleotides: 10. The CDR3 has 15 amino acids. The germline CDR1 and CDR2 sequences are SQVTM and ANQGSEA. CDR3 nucleotides: TGCAGCGTCGCCCTCGGGACAGGTCACTCCTACGAGCAGTACTTC. This encodes CSVALGTGHSYEQYF.

The chain uses TRBV6-6 and TRBJ2-7; the D gene is possibly TRBD2 (7 bases). Trimming stripped 0 bases from V and 7 bases from J, with 16 bases between. The germline CDR1 and CDR2 sequences are MNHNY and SVGAGI (reference sequence). This CDR3 comprises 15 residues. CDR3 DNA sequence: TGTGCCAGCAGTTACTCGACTTGGGGAGGGGGGGAGCAGTACTTC. Amino acid sequence: CASSYSTWGGGEQYF.

The rearrangement links TRBV5-1 to TRBJ2-2, with 8 bases aligning to TRBD1. In germline, CDR1 is SGHRS, CDR2 YFSETQ. This CDR3 comprises 15 residues. The CDR3 loop reads CATKSGGANTGELFF. CDR3 coding DNA: TGCGCTACCAAATCAGGGGGCGCGAACACCGGGGAGCTGTTTTTT.

The chain combines TRBV7-9 with TRBJ1-6; D remains unclear. CDR1 and CDR2 (germline): SEHNR, FQNEAQ (reference sequence). The CDR3 totals 13 residues. Trimming pared 5 bases from V and 7 bases from J, leaving 9 bases between. CDR3 in DNA: TGTGCCAGCAGCCGCCTCCAGAATTCACCCCTCCACTTT. This sequence encodes CASSRLQNSPLHF.

The V call is TRBV28, the J call TRBJ1-5; TRBD1 agrees at 12 bases. Trimming took 6 bases from V and 7 from J; bases not matched to a gene: 4. The CDR3 sequence is 14 residues long. Germline CDR1 and CDR2: MDHEN and SYDVKM. CDR3 bases: TGTGCCAGCAGGGGACAGGGGGCTTGGCAGCCCCAGCATTTT. It codes for CASRGQGAWQPQHF.

This chain joins TRBV28 and TRBJ2-7, with D maybe TRBD2 (5 bases). The V gene's germline CDR1 is MDHEN and CDR2 SYDVKM. The CDR3 loop spans 16 amino acids. The V and J ends lost 8 bases and 2 bases respectively, with 22 bases between them. The CDR3 region has the DNA TGTGCCAGCTTCCCTGAAGGTCCTCGGACTCCCTACGAGCAGTACTTC. Translation gives CASFPEGPRTPYEQYF.

The rearrangement uses TRBV7-9 and TRBJ1-2, with 7 bases fitting TRBD1. Trimming cost V 5 bases and J 4 bases; bases outside gene matches: 1. The CDR3 length is 12 residues. Germline V gene data show CDR1 as SEHNR and CDR2 as FQNEAQ (reference sequence). The CDR3 sequence is CASSGTVYGYTF. Written as DNA, the CDR3 is TGTGCCAGCAGCGGGACAGTCTATGGCTACACCTTC.

The chain uses TRBV19 and TRBJ2-7; D is unclear. The V gene lost 6 bases and the J gene lost 2 bases, with 14 bases spanning the gap. The CDR3 loop spans 14 amino acids. Per the germline V gene, CDR1 is LNHDA and CDR2 is SQIVND (reference sequence). The CDR3 protein is CASSPTASTYEQYF. CDR3 in DNA: TGTGCCAGTAGCCCCACCGCGAGCACCTACGAGCAGTACTTC.

The V and J genes are TRBV5-6 and TRBJ2-3; tentatively, D is TRBD2 (5 bases). CDR3 length: 15 residues. Per the germline V gene, CDR1 is SGHDT and CDR2 is YYEEEE. V was cut by 0 bases and J by 1 base, with 9 bases left in between. CDR3 residues: CASSLDFGGTDTQYF. The CDR3 DNA follows: TGTGCCAGCAGCTTGGATTTCGGGGGCACAGATACGCAGTATTTT.